This T cell receptor (beta chain) was sequenced in a study of blood T cell repertoires in COVID-19 (dated by TCRdb to the early 2020s). For the wider study: Collaborator samples came from the United States, Italy and Spain and covered acute and convalescent phases of COVID-19. Sample metadata almost always included a de-identified subject ID, COVID-19 status, age in years and sex. The material from the prospective study consisted of cDNA or gDNA derived from T cells, B-cell-depleted T cells, or PBMCs. Where available, HLA class I and class II types were obtained from metadata supplied by the sample provider rather than from assay-based typing. Samples were obtained from the ongoing ImmuneRACE study (first 160 participants) and from about 1,300 subjects provided by 6 global collaborators. Deeply sampled blood TCRbeta repertoires from subjects exposed to, actively infected with, or recovered from COVID-19 were included in the dataset. A freely available public database, intended as a resource for researchers studying the immune response to SARS-CoV-2, is where the repertoires were released. Findings and caveats that apply to the study as a whole: Clinical and demographic metadata were provided uncurated, with the amount varying by source and participant.

Each collaborating institution followed its own protocols to collect whole blood in K2EDTA tubes. For TCRbeta analysis, collaborators shipped samples in one of three forms: frozen whole blood, isolated PBMCs, or DNA extracted from either of those sample types. The immunoSEQ Assay, a bias-controlled multiplex PCR, was used to amplify TCRbeta CDR3 regions from genomic DNA. Per the original workflow: The number of nucleated cells in each sample was estimated from the amplification of reference gene primers within the assay. To quantify the absolute abundance of each unique TCRbeta CDR3 rearrangement, sequence reads were collapsed and filtered. For each sample, productive Simpson clonality was calculated by taking the square root of Simpson's diversity index across productive rearrangements. What TCRdb holds here is the immuneACCESS table cut down to in-frame rearrangements. Part of the clones is not present; checked against another copy, under half of the missing clones reflect an unresolved V gene, and the others are unexplained. From that table come the V and J calls and clone size; the DNA was used to work out D and trimming. The sample table contains approximately 140,000 clones; only one count was recorded for roughly nine tenths of them. The ten biggest clones cover about 4% of the sample.

As regards this clone: Its antigen remains undetermined. Qualities for individual bases were not recorded, and no much larger clone is one base off.

From its cysteine to its phenylalanine, the CDR3 spans 15 amino acids. The DNA shown is the 45-base CDR3, in frame from base 1. In the germline V gene, CDR1 corresponds to MNHEY and CDR2 to SVGEGT. Trimming removed 6 bases from V and 0 bases from J; the gene matches leave 5 bases unexplained. The specimen was peripheral blood. The chain uses TRBV6-2 or TRBV6-3 and TRBJ1-5, and 7 bases in between align with TRBD1. This TCR was sampled from a woman between 55 and 75 years old with active or convalescent COVID-19. The CDR3 protein is CASSPGTVSNQPQHF. The DNA sequence is given as TGTGCCAGCAGCCCCGGGACAGTTAGCAATCAGCCCCAGCATTTT.